This TCR beta chain was retrieved from a study of blood T cell repertoires in COVID-19 (dated by TCRdb to between 2020 and 2021). About the study as a whole: The collaborator samples originated in the United States, Italy and Spain and spanned the acute and convalescent phases of COVID-19. The prospective study material was composed of cDNA or gDNA derived from T cells, B-cell-depleted T cells, or PBMCs. Deeply sampled blood TCRbeta repertoires from subjects exposed to, actively infected with, or recovered from COVID-19 were included in the dataset. The repertoires were released in a freely available public database intended as a resource for research on the immune response to SARS-CoV-2. The samples were drawn from the first 160 participants of the ongoing ImmuneRACE study and from some 1,300 subjects provided by 6 global collaborators. Sample metadata almost always included a de-identified subject ID, COVID-19 status, age in years and sex. Where available, HLA class I and class II types were taken from metadata supplied by the sample provider and were not determined by assay-based typing.

Results the study describes overall, beyond this receptor: The amount of clinical and demographic metadata varied by source and participant and was provided uncurated.

TCRbeta CDR3 regions were amplified from genomic DNA using the immunoSEQ Assay, a bias-controlled multiplex PCR. In the source study's methods: Within the assay, amplification of reference gene primers was used to estimate how many nucleated cells each sample contained. Sequence reads were collapsed and filtered to measure the absolute abundance of every unique TCRbeta CDR3 rearrangement. For each sample, productive Simpson clonality was calculated by taking the square root of Simpson's diversity index across productive rearrangements. TCRdb took over this immuneACCESS table, retaining in-frame rearrangements with V and J assigned. Such tables are incomplete; in checked studies, under half of the missing clones stem from an unresolved V gene, and the remainder is unexplained. V and J calls and clone size are as listed in that table; D and trimming were resolved from the DNA. Counted in this sample were some 200,000 clones; approximately 78% of them appeared once. The ten biggest clones cover roughly a sixth of the sample.

Participants in the prospective study were aged roughly 18 to 100 years, lived in approximately 26 United States geographic areas, and enrolled through a virtual design. To assign participants to cohorts, the prospective study relied on clinical history that participants themselves reported in a screening survey and a study questionnaire. For ImmuneRACE Cohort 3, a participant was defined as recovered based on two consecutive negative NP/OP PCR tests, clearance by a healthcare professional, or resolution of symptoms. Mobile phlebotomists in the prospective study collected whole blood, serum and a nasopharyngeal or oropharyngeal swab from every participant. Additional blood draws and questionnaires over an approximately 2-month period could optionally be provided by prospective study participants. Before DNA extraction, blood samples from the prospective study were shipped at room temperature or frozen.

A word on this clone: Its antigen is unknown. Per-base quality was not reported, and no clone a single base away is much larger than it.

Relative to germline, V is 1 base shorter and J is 6 bases shorter, with 6 bases between their ends. In the germline V gene, CDR1 corresponds to SGHTA and CDR2 to FQGNSA. From its cysteine to its phenylalanine, the CDR3 spans 12 amino acids. Of all the DNA, just the CDR3 is kept, 36 bases in frame from base 1. In this chain, TRBV7-2 is recombined with TRBJ1-1; too little of a D gene remains to name it. The TCR comes from a woman between 45 and 60 years old who had recovered from COVID-19. The sample taken for sequencing was PBMCs or T cells enriched from blood (not recorded which). CDR3 loop: CASSLGRAEAFF. At the DNA level, the sequence is TGTGCCAGCAGCTTAGGGAGGGCTGAAGCTTTCTTT.